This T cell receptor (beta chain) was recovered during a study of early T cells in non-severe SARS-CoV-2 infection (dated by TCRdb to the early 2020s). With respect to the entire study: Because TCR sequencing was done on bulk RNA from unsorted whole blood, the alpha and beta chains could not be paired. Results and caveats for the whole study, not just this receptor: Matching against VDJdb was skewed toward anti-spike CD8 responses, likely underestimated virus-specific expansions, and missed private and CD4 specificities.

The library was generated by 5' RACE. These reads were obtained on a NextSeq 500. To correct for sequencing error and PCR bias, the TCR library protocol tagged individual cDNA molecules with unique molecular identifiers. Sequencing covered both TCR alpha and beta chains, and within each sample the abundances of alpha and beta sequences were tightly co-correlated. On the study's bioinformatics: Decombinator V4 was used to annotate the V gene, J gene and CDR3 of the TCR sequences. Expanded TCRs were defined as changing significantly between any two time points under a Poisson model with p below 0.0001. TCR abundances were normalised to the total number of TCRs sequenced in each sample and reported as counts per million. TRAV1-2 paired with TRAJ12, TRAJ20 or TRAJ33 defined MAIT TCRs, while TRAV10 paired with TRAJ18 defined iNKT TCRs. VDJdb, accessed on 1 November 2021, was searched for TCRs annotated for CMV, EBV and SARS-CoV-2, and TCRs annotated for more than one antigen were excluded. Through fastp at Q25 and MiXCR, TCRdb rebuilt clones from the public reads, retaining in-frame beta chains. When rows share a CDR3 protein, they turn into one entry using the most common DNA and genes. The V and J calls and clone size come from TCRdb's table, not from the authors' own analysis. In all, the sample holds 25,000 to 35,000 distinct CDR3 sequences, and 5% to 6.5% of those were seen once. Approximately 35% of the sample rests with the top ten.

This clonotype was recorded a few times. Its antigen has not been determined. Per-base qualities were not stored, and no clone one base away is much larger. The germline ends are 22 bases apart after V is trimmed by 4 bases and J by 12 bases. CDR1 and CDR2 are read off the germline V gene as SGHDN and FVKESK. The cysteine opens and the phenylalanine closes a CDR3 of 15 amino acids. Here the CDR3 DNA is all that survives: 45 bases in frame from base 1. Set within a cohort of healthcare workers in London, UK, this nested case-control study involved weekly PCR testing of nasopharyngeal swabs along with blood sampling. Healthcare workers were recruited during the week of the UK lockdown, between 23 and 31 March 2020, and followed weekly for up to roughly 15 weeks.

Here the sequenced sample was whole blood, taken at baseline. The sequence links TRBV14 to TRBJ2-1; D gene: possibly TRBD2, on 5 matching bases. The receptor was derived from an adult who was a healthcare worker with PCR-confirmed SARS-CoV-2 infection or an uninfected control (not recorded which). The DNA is TGTGCCAGCAGCCTACGGAGGACTCCTATCGGCGGGCAGTTCTTC. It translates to CASSLRRTPIGGQFF. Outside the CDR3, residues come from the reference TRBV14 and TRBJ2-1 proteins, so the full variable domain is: EAGVTQFPSHSVIEKGQTVTLRCDPISGHDNLYWYRRVMGKEIKFLLHFVKESKQDESGMPNNRFLAERTGGTYSTLKVQPAELEDSGVYFCASSLRRTPIGGQFFGPGTRLTVL.